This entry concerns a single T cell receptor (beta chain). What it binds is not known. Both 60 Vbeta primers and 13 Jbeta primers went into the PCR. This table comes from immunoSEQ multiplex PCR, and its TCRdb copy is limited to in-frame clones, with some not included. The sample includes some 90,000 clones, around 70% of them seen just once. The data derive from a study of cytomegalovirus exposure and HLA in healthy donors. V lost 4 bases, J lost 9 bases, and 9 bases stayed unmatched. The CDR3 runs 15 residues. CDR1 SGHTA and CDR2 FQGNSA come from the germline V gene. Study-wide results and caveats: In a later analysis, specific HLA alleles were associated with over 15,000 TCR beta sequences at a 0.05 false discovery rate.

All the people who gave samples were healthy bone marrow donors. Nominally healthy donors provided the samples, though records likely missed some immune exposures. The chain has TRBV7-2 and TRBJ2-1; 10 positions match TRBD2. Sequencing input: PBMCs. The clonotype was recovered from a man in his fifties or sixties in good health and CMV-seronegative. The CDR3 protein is CASSSSGGAVSEQFF. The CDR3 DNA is TGTGCCAGCAGCTCGAGCGGGGGGGCCGTGAGTGAGCAGTTCTTC.